The 2 T cell receptor beta chains in this list originate from one sample, sequenced in a study of blood T cell repertoires in COVID-19. The data were produced by immunoSEQ multiplex PCR, yet TCRdb's version contains in-frame clones alone and is incomplete. This repertoire shows about 430,000 clones, roughly 90% found once; its top ten account for about 1.5%. The sample taken for sequencing was PBMCs or T cells enriched from blood (not recorded which). These receptors were obtained from a woman aged 18 to 35 who had been exposed to COVID-19.

The chain links TRBV6-5 to TRBJ1-2; D is undetermined. V was cut by 11 bases and J by 4 bases, with 20 bases left in between. CDR1 is MNHEY and CDR2 is SVGAGI in the germline V gene. CDR3 length: 14 residues. In nucleotides, the CDR3 is TGTGCCTCCTCAAAAGAGAGGCAAATCTATGGCTACACCTTC. This translates into CASSKERQIYGYTF.

This sequence joins TRBV4-3 and TRBJ1-2; D not certain. Germline CDR1 and CDR2: LGHNA and YSLEER. This CDR3 spans 13 amino acids. The germline V and J ends were trimmed by 4 bases and 6 bases, with 12 bases remaining between them. The CDR3 region is CASSPNTRDGYTF. The CDR3 DNA reads as TGCGCCAGCAGCCCTAATACTCGGGATGGCTACACCTTC.